This T cell receptor (beta chain) is from a study of T cell responses to AZD1222 COVID-19 vaccine. Whole-study context: Analyses pooled second doses at about 4 or about 12 weeks.

Comments on this clone: Its antigen is unknown.

CDR1 is WNHNN and CDR2 is SYGVQD in the germline V gene (reference sequence). V was cut by 2 bases and J by 2 bases, with 11 bases left in between. This CDR3 is 15 amino acids long. Study results and limitations: Mostly white British, mostly female donors; authors suggested clonal diversity may be underestimated. Per reports, nearly half of all spike-specific TCRs target regions that are unmutated in variants. Spike-specific TCR breadth and depth both grew after two AZD1222 doses.

Assay used: immunoSEQ multiplex PCR; TCRdb lists only in-frame clones, some missing. The sample includes 170,000 or so clones, 90% to 95% seen only once; the top ten take over 0.8%. V is TRBV10-1 and J is TRBJ2-3; D not resolved. Sequences were derived from peripheral blood, sampled on day 0 of AZD1222 vaccination. This receptor was obtained from an adult in good health. The CDR3 region is CASSETGPLTDTQYF. The CDR3 DNA follows: TGCGCCAGCAGTGAGACCGGCCCCCTCACAGATACGCAGTATTTT.